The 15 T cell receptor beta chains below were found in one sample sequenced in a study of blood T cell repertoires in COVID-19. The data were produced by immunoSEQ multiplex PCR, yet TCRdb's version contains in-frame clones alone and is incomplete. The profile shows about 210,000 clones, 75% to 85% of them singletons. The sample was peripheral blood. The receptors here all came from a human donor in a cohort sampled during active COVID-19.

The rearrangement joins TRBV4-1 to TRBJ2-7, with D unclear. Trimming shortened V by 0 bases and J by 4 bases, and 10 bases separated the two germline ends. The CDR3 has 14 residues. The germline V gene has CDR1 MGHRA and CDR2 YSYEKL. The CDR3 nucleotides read TGCGCCAGCAGCCAAGATGAGTCCGGGTACGAGCAGTACTTC. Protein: CASSQDESGYEQYF.

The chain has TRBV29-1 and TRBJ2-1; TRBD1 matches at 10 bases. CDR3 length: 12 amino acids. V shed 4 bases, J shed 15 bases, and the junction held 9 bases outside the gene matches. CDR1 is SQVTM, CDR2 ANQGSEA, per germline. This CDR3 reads CSVAGTGDIGFF. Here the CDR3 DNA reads TGCAGCGTTGCTGGGACAGGGGATATAGGGTTCTTC.

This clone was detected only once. The CDR3 region is CASSAEDSYNEKLFF. CDR3 bases: TGTGCCAGCAGCGCTGAGGACAGTTATAATGAAAAACTGTTTTTT. The chain combines TRBV9 with TRBJ1-4, with D possibly TRBD1 on 6 matching bases. Germline V gene sequence: CDR1 SGDLS, CDR2 YYNGEE. V was pared by 3 bases and J by 4 bases, with 13 bases between. The CDR3 totals 15 residues.

CDR3 in DNA: TGTGCCAGCTCACCCTTCATGGGAGGGCCCTCAGATACGCAGTATTTT. Translation gives CASSPFMGGPSDTQYF. This chain connects TRBV18 to TRBJ2-3, with TRBD2 matching 7 bases. J lost 4 bases, V lost 3 bases, and 10 bases had no gene match. Germline CDR1 KGHSH, CDR2 LQKENI. The CDR3 runs 16 residues.

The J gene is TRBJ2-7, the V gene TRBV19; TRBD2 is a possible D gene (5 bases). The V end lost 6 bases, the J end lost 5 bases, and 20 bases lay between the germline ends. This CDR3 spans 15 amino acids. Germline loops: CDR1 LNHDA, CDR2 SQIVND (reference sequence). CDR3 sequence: CASSPSGGLGNEQYF. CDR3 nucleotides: TGTGCCAGTAGCCCGTCGGGCGGCCTCGGGAACGAGCAGTACTTC.

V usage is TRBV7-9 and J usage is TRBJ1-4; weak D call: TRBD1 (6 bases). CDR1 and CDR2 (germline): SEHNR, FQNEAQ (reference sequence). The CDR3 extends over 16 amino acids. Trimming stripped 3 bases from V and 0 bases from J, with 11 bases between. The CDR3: CASSLDSLPTNEKLFF. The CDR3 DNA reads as TGTGCCAGCAGCTTGGACAGCCTACCAACTAATGAAAAACTGTTTTTT.

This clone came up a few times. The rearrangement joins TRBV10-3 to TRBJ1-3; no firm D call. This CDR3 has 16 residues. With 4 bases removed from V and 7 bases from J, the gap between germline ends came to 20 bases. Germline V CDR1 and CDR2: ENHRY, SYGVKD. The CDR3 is CAISAGMRWAGNTIYF. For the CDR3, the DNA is TGTGCCATCAGTGCTGGGATGCGTTGGGCGGGGAACACCATATATTTT.

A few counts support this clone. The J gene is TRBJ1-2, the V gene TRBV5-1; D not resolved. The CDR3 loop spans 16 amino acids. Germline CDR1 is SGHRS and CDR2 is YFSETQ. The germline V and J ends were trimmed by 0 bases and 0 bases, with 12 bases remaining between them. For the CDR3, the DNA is TGCGCCAGCAGCTTGGCTTTGAGGAGTACTAACTATGGCTACACCTTC. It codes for CASSLALRSTNYGYTF.

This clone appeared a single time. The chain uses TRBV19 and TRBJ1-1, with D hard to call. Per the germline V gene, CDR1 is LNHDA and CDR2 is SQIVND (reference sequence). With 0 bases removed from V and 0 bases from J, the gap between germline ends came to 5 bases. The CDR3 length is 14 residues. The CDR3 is CASSIDQMNTEAFF. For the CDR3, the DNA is TGTGCCAGTAGTATAGATCAGATGAACACTGAAGCTTTCTTT. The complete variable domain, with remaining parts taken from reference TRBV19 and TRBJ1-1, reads DGGITQSPKYLFRKEGQNVTLSCEQNLNHDAMYWYRQDPGQGLRLIYYSQIVNDFQKGDIAEGYSVSREKKESFPLTVTSAQKNPTAFYLCASSIDQMNTEAFFGQGTRLTVV.

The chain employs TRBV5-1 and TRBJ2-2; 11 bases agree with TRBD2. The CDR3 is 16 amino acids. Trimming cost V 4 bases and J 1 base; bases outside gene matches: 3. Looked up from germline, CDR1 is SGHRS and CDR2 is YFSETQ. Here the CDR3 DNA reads TGCGCCAGCAGCCTCGGACTAGCGGGGAACACCGGGGAGCTGTTTTTT. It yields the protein CASSLGLAGNTGELFF.

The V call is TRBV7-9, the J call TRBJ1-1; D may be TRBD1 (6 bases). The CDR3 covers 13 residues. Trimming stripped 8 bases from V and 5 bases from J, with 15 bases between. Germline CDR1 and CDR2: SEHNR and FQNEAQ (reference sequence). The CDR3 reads CASSTQGLTEAFF. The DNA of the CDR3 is TGTGCCAGCTCCACCCAGGGGTTGACTGAAGCTTTCTTT.

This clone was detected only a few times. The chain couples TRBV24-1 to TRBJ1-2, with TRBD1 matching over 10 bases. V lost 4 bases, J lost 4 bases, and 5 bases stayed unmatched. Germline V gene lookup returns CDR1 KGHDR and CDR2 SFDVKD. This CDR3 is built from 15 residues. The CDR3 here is CATSDGDRGSYGYTF. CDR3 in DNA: TGTGCCACCAGTGACGGGGACAGGGGAAGCTATGGCTACACCTTC.

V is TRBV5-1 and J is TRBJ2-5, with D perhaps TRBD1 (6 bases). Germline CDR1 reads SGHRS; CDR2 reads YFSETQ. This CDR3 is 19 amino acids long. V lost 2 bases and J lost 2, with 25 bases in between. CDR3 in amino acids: CASSFSAPRSYREQETQYF. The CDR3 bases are TGCGCCAGCAGCTTCTCGGCCCCCCGTAGTTACAGGGAGCAAGAGACCCAGTACTTC.

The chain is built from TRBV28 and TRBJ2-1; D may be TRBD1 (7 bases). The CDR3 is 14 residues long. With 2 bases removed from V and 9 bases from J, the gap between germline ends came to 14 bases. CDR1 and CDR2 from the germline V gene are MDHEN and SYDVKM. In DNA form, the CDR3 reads TGTGCCAGCAGTTTAAGGGGGCTGGGGGGTGAGCAGTTCTTC. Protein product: CASSLRGLGGEQFF.

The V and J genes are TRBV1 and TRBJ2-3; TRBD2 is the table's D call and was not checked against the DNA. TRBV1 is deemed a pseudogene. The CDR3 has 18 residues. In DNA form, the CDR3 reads TGCACCAGCAGCCAAGATTGTCCCAGCGGAAAGAACACAGATACGCAGTATTTT. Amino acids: CTSSQDCPSGKNTDTQYF.